Presented here are 13 T cell receptor beta chains from one specimen sequenced in a study of control samples from healthy donors and cancer patients. Here immunoSEQ multiplex PCR was the method, and the copy in TCRdb shows in-frame clones only, minus some. The table lists approximately 97,000 clones, roughly 94% of them singletons, with roughly 2.5% in the top ten. The source material was blood. Receptors were obtained from a woman between 18 and 29 years old in good health.

The chain is built from TRBV6-5 and TRBJ1-6; possible D gene TRBD1, 6 bases. Germline-derived CDR1 and CDR2 are MNHEY and SVGAGI. This CDR3 is 15 amino acids long. The germline V and J ends were trimmed by 4 bases and 9 bases, with 16 bases remaining between them. The CDR3 DNA sequence: TGTGCCAGCAGTTTCAGGGGACACCAGAGTTCACCCCTCCACTTT. Translation gives CASSFRGHQSSPLHF.

The chain uses TRBV27 and TRBJ2-7, with D perhaps assigned TRBD1 or TRBD2 (5 bases each). Germline CDR1 is MNHEY and CDR2 is SMNVEV (reference sequence). This CDR3 spans 14 amino acids. V lost 2 bases, J lost 6 bases, and 14 bases lay in between. The CDR3 reads CASSLLLSGAEQYF. The CDR3 coding sequence is TGTGCCAGCAGTTTACTACTCTCCGGGGCCGAGCAGTACTTC.

The chain combines TRBV9 with TRBJ1-1; D remains unclear. The ends were cut back, 3 bases at V and 5 bases at J, with 14 bases in the middle. The length of the CDR3 is 14 residues. CDR1 SGDLS and CDR2 YYNGEE come from the germline V gene. The CDR3 here is CASSGLGPGTEAFF. CDR3 nucleotide sequence: TGTGCCAGCAGCGGTTTGGGCCCGGGGACTGAAGCTTTCTTT.

This rearrangement joins TRBV6-4 to TRBJ1-5, with TRBD1 matching 9 bases. The CDR3 has 16 residues. Germline values: CDR1 MRHNA, CDR2 SNTAGT. The V gene end was trimmed by 3 bases and the J gene end by 6 bases; junction bases not matched to a gene: 9. Here the CDR3 reads CASSETDRGKSQPQHF. The CDR3 DNA sequence: TGTGCCAGCAGTGAAACGGACAGGGGAAAAAGTCAGCCCCAGCATTTT.

The chain links TRBV19 to TRBJ1-1; 7 bases agree with TRBD1. This CDR3 contains 11 residues. CDR1 is LNHDA, CDR2 SQIVND, per germline (reference sequence). V lost 11 bases and J lost 8; bases outside the gene matches: 8. CDR3 sequence reads: CASKNRGEAFF. CDR3 DNA: TGTGCCTCAAAAAACAGGGGCGAAGCTTTCTTT. Variable domain in full (rest from reference TRBV19 and TRBJ1-1): DGGITQSPKYLFRKEGQNVTLSCEQNLNHDAMYWYRQDPGQGLRLIYYSQIVNDFQKGDIAEGYSVSREKKESFPLTVTSAQKNPTAFYLCASKNRGEAFFGQGTRLTVV.

The DNA for the CDR3 is TGTGCCAGCAGTGGGACAGGCTATGGCTACACCTTC. Translating gives CASSGTGYGYTF. The gene calls are TRBV25-1 and TRBJ1-2; 7 bases align to TRBD1. CDR1 MGHDK and CDR2 SYGVNS come from the germline V gene. V lost 4 bases and J lost 4; bases outside the gene matches: 0. This CDR3 is 12 amino acids long.

The chain uses TRBV4-1 and TRBJ1-6, with D hard to call. Trimming removed 4 bases from V and 6 bases from J, with 7 bases in between. The CDR3 spans 13 residues. CDR1 and CDR2 (germline): MGHRA, YSYEKL. CDR3 nucleotides: TGCGCCAGCAGCCGACGGATTAATTCACCCCTCCACTTT. This gives the protein CASSRRINSPLHF.

The chain recombines TRBV27 with TRBJ2-3; TRBD1 matches at 8 bases. CDR3 size: 14 residues. Trimming cost V 7 bases and J 2 bases; bases outside gene matches: 5. CDR1 MNHEY and CDR2 SMNVEV come from the germline V gene (reference sequence). This chain's CDR3 is CASIDRGHTDTQYF. The CDR3 bases are TGTGCCAGCATCGACAGGGGCCACACAGATACGCAGTATTTT.

The V gene is TRBV7-2, the J gene TRBJ2-2; 15 nucleotides match TRBD2. The V gene end was trimmed by 5 bases and the J gene end by 5 bases; junction bases not matched to a gene: 9. The length of the CDR3 is 18 residues. Germline V gives CDR1 SGHTA, CDR2 FQGNSA. As DNA, the CDR3 is TGTGCCAGCAGCCTGGGACTAGCGGGGGGAAGTAAGACCGGGGAGCTGTTTTTT. It specifies CASSLGLAGGSKTGELFF.

V is TRBV15 and J is TRBJ1-1; no definite D call. V lost 0 bases, J lost 4 bases, and 9 bases lay in between. The CDR3 length is 14 residues. The V gene's germline CDR1 is LNHNV and CDR2 YYDKDF (reference sequence). The CDR3 loop reads CATSRDLRVTEAFF. The DNA for the CDR3 is TGTGCCACCAGCAGAGATCTTCGGGTCACTGAAGCTTTCTTT.

This chain connects TRBV4-2 to TRBJ2-2, with 10 bases lining up with TRBD2. Germline V gene sequence: CDR1 LGHNA, CDR2 YNFKEQ. The CDR3 extends over 16 amino acids. V lost 4 bases, J lost 5 bases, and 7 bases stayed unmatched. The DNA for the CDR3 is TGTGCCAGCAGCCCGACTAGCGGGCGGGGAACCGGGGAGCTGTTTTTT. It specifies CASSPTSGRGTGELFF.

The genes are TRBV11-3 and TRBJ2-1, with TRBD1 identical over 7 bases. The J segment lost 4 bases and the V segment lost 1 base, leaving 7 bases of the junction unmatched. Germline V gene data show CDR1 as SGHNT and CDR2 as YENEEA. The CDR3 runs to 16 residues. The CDR3 bases are TGTGCCAGCAGCTTAGTTTCAGGGGGTAATTACAATGAGCAGTTCTTC. As protein: CASSLVSGGNYNEQFF.

The chain couples TRBV24-1 to TRBJ2-1, with a tentative D call TRBD2 (5 bases). The CDR3 contains 14 residues. The V end lost 4 bases, the J end lost 8 bases, and 14 bases lay between the germline ends. Germline V gives CDR1 KGHDR, CDR2 SFDVKD. As DNA, the CDR3 is TGTGCCACCAGTGAGGGGAGAGAAGTGGATGAGCAGTTCTTC. This encodes CATSEGREVDEQFF.